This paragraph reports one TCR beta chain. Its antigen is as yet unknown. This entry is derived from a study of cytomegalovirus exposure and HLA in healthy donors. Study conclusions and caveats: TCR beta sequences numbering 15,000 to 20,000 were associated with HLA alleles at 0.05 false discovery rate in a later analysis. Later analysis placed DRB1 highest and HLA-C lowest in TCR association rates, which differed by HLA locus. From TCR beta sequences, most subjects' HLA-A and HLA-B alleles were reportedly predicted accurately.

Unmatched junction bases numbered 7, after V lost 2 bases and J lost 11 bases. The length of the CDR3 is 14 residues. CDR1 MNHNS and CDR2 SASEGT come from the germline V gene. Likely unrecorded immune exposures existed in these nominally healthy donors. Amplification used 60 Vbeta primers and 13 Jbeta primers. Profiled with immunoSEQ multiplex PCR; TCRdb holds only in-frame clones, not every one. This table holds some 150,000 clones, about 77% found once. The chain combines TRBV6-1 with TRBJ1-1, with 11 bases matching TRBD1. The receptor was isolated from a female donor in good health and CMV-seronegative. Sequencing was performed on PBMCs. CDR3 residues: CASSERTGGMGAFF. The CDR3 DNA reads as TGTGCCAGCAGTGAACGGACAGGGGGCATGGGGGCTTTCTTT.